This TCR beta chain is drawn from a study of blood T cell repertoires in COVID-19. Study summary: The origin of the acute and convalescent COVID-19 samples was the United States, Italy and Spain. Sources were T cells, B-cell-depleted T cells, or PBMCs; the material itself was cDNA or gDNA.

Per the authors' pipeline: Estimation of nucleated cell counts was performed using reference gene primer amplification. The table came from immunoSEQ multiplex PCR; TCRdb's copy has only in-frame clones and leaves some out. V and J calls and clone size are copied from that table; D and trimming were computed from the DNA. This sample has over 200,000 clones, with roughly 80% found just once. There are 16 residues in the CDR3. The germline V gene encodes CDR1 KGHDR and CDR2 SFDVKD. Unmatched junction bases numbered 8, after V lost 5 bases and J lost 4 bases. V and J are TRBV24-1 and TRBJ2-5; 11 bases line up with TRBD2. The sequenced sample consisted of peripheral blood. This clonotype was sampled from a human donor in a cohort sampled during active COVID-19. The CDR3 region is CATSATVLAGVETQYF. In DNA form, the CDR3 reads TGTGCCACCAGTGCCACCGTACTAGCGGGAGTAGAGACCCAGTACTTC.